This T cell receptor beta chain comes out of a study of OX40 agonist ivuxolimab in advanced cancers. The wider study: Dose-escalation patients' cancers were hepatocellular carcinoma, melanoma, renal cell or head and neck cancer.

Comment on this clone: Its target is unknown.

The V and J ends lost 3 bases and 1 base, in that order; junction bases with no gene match: 4. The CDR3 totals 16 residues. The germline CDR1 and CDR2 sequences are SGHVS and FQNEAQ. Generated by immunoSEQ multiplex PCR, the TCRdb table keeps only in-frame clones and is missing some. The sample records 100,000 to 120,000 clones, roughly 87% being singletons. Study findings and constraints: Clonal expansion by week 6 occurred in CD4+ and CD8+ blood T cells (at 0.1 to 3.0 mg/kg). It was not determined which antigens were specifically recognized by the peripheral T cells that had undergone clonal expansion.

The sample was CD4+ or CD8+ T cells sorted from blood, taken in a trial of the OX40 agonist ivuxolimab. The clonotype originates from an adult with an advanced solid tumor such as melanoma, head and neck, liver or kidney cancer. The gene calls are TRBV7-8 and TRBJ2-3, with TRBD2 identical over 10 bases. The CDR3 loop is CASSLRTSGGTDTQYF. CDR3 nucleotides: TGTGCCAGCAGCTTGCGGACTAGCGGTGGCACAGATACGCAGTATTTT. The whole variable domain, remainder taken from reference TRBV7-8 and TRBJ2-3, is GAGVSQSPRYKVAKRGQDVALRCDPISGHVSLFWYQQALGQGPEFLTYFQNEAQLDKSGLPSDRFFAERPEGSVSTLKIQRTQQEDSAVYLCASSLRTSGGTDTQYFGPGTRLTVL.